This T cell receptor (beta chain) came from a study of blood T cell repertoires in COVID-19. Study information: Acute-phase and convalescent COVID-19 samples originated in the United States, Italy and Spain.

In the source study's methods: Reference gene primer amplification gave estimated nucleated cell counts. Using immunoSEQ multiplex PCR, the repertoire was profiled, and TCRdb retains in-frame clones only, with some absent. The D gene and trimming were derived from the DNA, and the V and J assignments and clone size from that table. The sample includes around 220,000 clones, 88% seen only once; the top ten take 1.5%. Trimming removed 6 bases at V and 6 bases at J, with 15 bases between. CDR3 length: 14 residues. CDR1 and CDR2 from the germline V gene are MDHEN and SYDVKM. The receptor was isolated from a man between 18 and 35 years old with active or convalescent COVID-19. The V gene is TRBV28, the J gene TRBJ2-4; weak D call: TRBD2 (7 bases). Material: peripheral blood. CDR3 nucleotides: TGTGCCAGCAGGCCCGGACAGCGGGGAAACATTCAGTACTTC. Protein product: CASRPGQRGNIQYF.